The next 29 T cell receptor beta chains were all read from a single sample in a study of OX40 agonist ivuxolimab in advanced cancers. Clones were read by immunoSEQ multiplex PCR, and TCRdb kept only the in-frame ones, dropping some. The table has tens of thousands of clones, 84% seen once. The source material was CD4+ or CD8+ T cells sorted from blood, sampled in a trial of the OX40 agonist ivuxolimab. These receptors all come from an adult with an advanced solid tumor such as melanoma, head and neck, liver or kidney cancer.

This clone turned up a few times. CDR3 nucleotides: TGTGCCAGCGGACCCGTTGAAGCTTTCTTT. It codes for CASGPVEAFF. The gene calls are TRBV7-9 and TRBJ1-1, with no clear D. Germline CDR1 and CDR2: SEHNR and FQNEAQ (reference sequence). V was pared by 8 bases and J by 7 bases, with 8 bases between. The CDR3 runs to 10 residues.

The rearrangement uses TRBV6-6 and TRBJ1-5, with a weak D call TRBD1 (6 bases). Germline V gene lookup returns CDR1 MNHNY and CDR2 SVGAGI (reference sequence). The CDR3 is 15 amino acids. Between the trimmed V and J ends, which lost 4 bases and 3 bases, there was a span of 13 bases. Written as DNA, the CDR3 is TGTGCCAGCAGTTCACCACAGGGTCCCAATCAGCCCCAGCATTTT. It translates to CASSSPQGPNQPQHF.

CDR3 nucleotides: TGTGCCATCAGTGAGGCCAGAGGCGATACGCAGTATTTT. Protein sequence: CAISEARGDTQYF. The chain links TRBV10-3 to TRBJ2-3; D unclear. Per germline, CDR1 ENHRY and CDR2 SYGVKD. V lost 2 bases and J 6 bases, leaving 9 bases between the germline ends. The CDR3 loop spans 13 amino acids.

The chain links TRBV5-5 to TRBJ2-1; 9 bases align to TRBD2. CDR3 length: 15 amino acids. CDR1 is SGHKS, CDR2 YYEKEE, per germline (reference sequence). V lost 0 bases and J lost 10; bases outside the gene matches: 8. The CDR3 here is CASSLAASGVEEQFF. DNA for the CDR3: TGTGCCAGCAGCTTGGCGGCTAGCGGGGTGGAAGAGCAGTTCTTC.

The chain combines TRBV4-3 with TRBJ1-6, with 10 bases matching TRBD1. Trimming cost V 4 bases and J 7 bases; bases outside gene matches: 4. Germline CDR1 LGHNA, CDR2 YSLEER. The CDR3 length is 15 residues. The CDR3: CASSLGQGRNSPLHF. Written as DNA, the CDR3 is TGCGCCAGCAGCCTGGGACAGGGGAGGAATTCACCCCTCCACTTT.

Only one count was recorded for this clone. The rearrangement links TRBV20-1 to TRBJ2-5; no firm D call. Germline V gene sequence: CDR1 DFQATT, CDR2 SNEGSKA (reference sequence). Trimming pared 3 bases from V and 9 bases from J, leaving 11 bases between. The CDR3 consists of 11 residues. The CDR3 DNA reads as TGCAGTGCTAGTTGGTCCATGGCCCAGTACTTC. Protein sequence: CSASWSMAQYF.

Only one count was recorded for this clone. V is TRBV18 and J is TRBJ1-1; possible D gene TRBD1, 5 bases. Germline V gives CDR1 KGHSH, CDR2 LQKENI. The CDR3 covers 16 residues. Trimming pared 3 bases from V and 4 bases from J, leaving 18 bases between. Written as DNA, the CDR3 is TGTGCCAGCTCACCGCGGATTGGGTATGGGGGCACTGAAGCTTTCTTT. This sequence encodes CASSPRIGYGGTEAFF.

The chain is built from TRBV6-1 and TRBJ1-6; weak D call: TRBD1 (6 bases). This CDR3 is built from 13 residues. Trimming took off 2 bases at V and 13 bases at J, with 12 bases between the two ends. Germline CDR1 MNHNS, CDR2 SASEGT. The CDR3 loop reads CASSERDKSPLHF. The CDR3 nucleotides read TGTGCCAGCAGTGAACGGGACAAGTCGCCCCTCCACTTT.

This chain connects TRBV5-6 to TRBJ2-3; the D gene is possibly TRBD1 (5 bases). The CDR3 has 14 amino acids. Germline V CDR1 and CDR2: SGHDT, YYEEEE. Trimming pared 4 bases from V and 2 bases from J, leaving 11 bases between. CDR3 amino acids: CASSPDTNTDTQYF. DNA for the CDR3: TGTGCCAGCAGCCCGGACACAAACACAGATACGCAGTATTTT.

The genes are TRBV15 and TRBJ1-4, with TRBD1 identical over 7 bases. Germline CDR1 and CDR2: LNHNV and YYDKDF (reference sequence). The junction had 8 bases not matched to a gene; V was cut back by 0 bases and J by 7 bases. The CDR3 length is 16 residues. The CDR3 DNA is TGTGCCACCAGCAGAGATTCAGGCCAGGGGGGTGAAAAACTGTTTTTT. Amino acids: CATSRDSGQGGEKLFF. The variable domain in full, completed from reference TRBV15 and TRBJ1-4, reads DAMVIQNPRYQVTQFGKPVTLSCSQTLNHNVMYWYQQKSSQAPKLLFHYYDKDFNNEADTPDNFQSRRPNTSFCFLDIRSPGLGDTAMYLCATSRDSGQGGEKLFFGSGTQLSVL.

V usage is TRBV18 and J usage is TRBJ1-4; 8 bases are shared with TRBD1. Trimming cost V 3 bases and J 7 bases; bases outside gene matches: 4. The CDR3 sequence is 14 residues long. Germline V CDR1 and CDR2: KGHSH, LQKENI. CDR3 nucleotide sequence: TGTGCCAGCTCACCCCAGGGGGCGAGTGAAAAACTGTTTTTT. It yields the protein CASSPQGASEKLFF.

The rearrangement joins TRBV7-2 to TRBJ1-5, with D maybe TRBD1 (6 bases). Germline CDR1 reads SGHTA; CDR2 reads FQGNSA. V was trimmed by 0 bases and J by 7 bases, leaving 10 bases between them. The CDR3 sequence is 14 residues long. The CDR3 sequence: CASSLARGQQPQHF. The CDR3 DNA reads TGTGCCAGCAGCTTAGCGCGGGGGCAACAGCCCCAGCATTTT.

This rearrangement joins TRBV5-1 to TRBJ1-1, with D unresolved. The length of the CDR3 is 15 residues. Trimming removed 4 bases at V and 3 bases at J, with 16 bases between. From germline, CDR1 is SGHRS and CDR2 YFSETQ. In DNA, the CDR3 is TGCGCCAGCAGCCCCTTCCAAACCGGGGACACTGAAGCTTTCTTT. Translating gives CASSPFQTGDTEAFF.

This chain joins TRBV6-6 and TRBJ2-2, with 11 bases lining up with TRBD2. The CDR3 totals 15 residues. The germline gives CDR1 MNHNY, CDR2 SVGAGI (reference sequence). The ends lost 6 bases at V and 5 bases at J; junction bases unmatched: 5. The CDR3 loop is CASSSSSGGTGELFF. The CDR3 region has the DNA TGTGCCAGCAGCTCCTCTAGCGGGGGGACCGGGGAGCTGTTTTTT.

The rearrangement links TRBV7-6 to TRBJ2-1; 10 bases are shared with TRBD2. Germline CDR1 reads SGHVS; CDR2 reads FNYEAQ. This CDR3 is 16 amino acids long. The J segment lost 6 bases and the V segment lost 4 bases, leaving 9 bases of the junction unmatched. The CDR3 coding sequence is TGTGCCAGCAGCTCGCTGAGAGCGGGGGGGCGCAATGAGCAGTTCTTC. This sequence encodes CASSSLRAGGRNEQFF.

This rearrangement joins TRBV7-9 to TRBJ2-5; D remains ambiguous. The V end lost 1 base, the J end lost 3 bases, and 6 bases lay between the germline ends. Germline lookup yields CDR1 SEHNR and CDR2 FQNEAQ (reference sequence). This CDR3 is built from 13 residues. CDR3 DNA: TGTGCCAGCAGCTTAGTTAGTGAAGAGACCCAGTACTTC. Residues: CASSLVSEETQYF.

The genes are TRBV18 and TRBJ2-5; perhaps TRBD1 as D (5 bases). The V and J ends lost 2 bases and 3 bases respectively, with 10 bases between them. The length of the CDR3 is 14 residues. Per germline, CDR1 KGHSH and CDR2 LQKENI. This chain's CDR3 is CASSPITGEETQYF. As DNA, the CDR3 is TGTGCCAGCTCACCAATAACAGGTGAAGAGACCCAGTACTTC.

The chain uses TRBV5-5 and TRBJ2-1; D uncertain. The CDR3 is 15 amino acids. CDR1 SGHKS and CDR2 YYEKEE come from the germline V gene (reference sequence). V shed 2 bases and J shed 0 bases, with 9 bases lying between them. The CDR3 coding sequence is TGTGCCAGCAGCTTTTCCCAGTCCTCCTACAATGAGCAGTTCTTC. It yields the protein CASSFSQSSYNEQFF.

The rearrangement uses TRBV6-1 and TRBJ2-7; 10 bases fit TRBD2. After removal of 8 bases from V and 1 base from J, the junction contained 2 bases not matched to a gene. CDR3 length: 13 amino acids. CDR1 is MNHNS and CDR2 is SASEGT in the germline V gene. The CDR3 loop reads CASGLAASYEQYV. DNA for the CDR3: TGTGCCAGCGGACTAGCGGCTTCCTACGAGCAGTACGTC.

This clone was picked up a small number of times. V usage is TRBV6-1 and J usage is TRBJ1-6; 10 nucleotides align to TRBD1. CDR3 length: 17 amino acids. J gave up 6 bases and V 2 bases, and 7 bases lay outside the gene matches. The V gene's germline CDR1 is MNHNS and CDR2 SASEGT. The CDR3 coding sequence is TGTGCCAGCAGTGAATTGGCGGGACAGGGGTCTAATTCACCCCTCCACTTT. Protein: CASSELAGQGSNSPLHF.

The rearrangement joins TRBV7-9 to TRBJ2-1; 8 nucleotides align to TRBD2. The V and J ends lost 0 bases and 4 bases, in that order; junction bases with no gene match: 2. CDR1 is SEHNR and CDR2 is FQNEAQ in the germline V gene (reference sequence). The CDR3 is made up of 15 amino acids. For the CDR3, the DNA is TGTGCCAGCAGCTTAGCAGCGGGGGCTTACAATGAGCAGTTCTTC. It translates to CASSLAAGAYNEQFF. Drawing the rest from reference TRBV7-9 and TRBJ2-1, the complete variable domain is DTGVSQNPRHKITKRGQNVTFRCDPISEHNRLYWYRQTLGQGPEFLTYFQNEAQLEKSRLLSDRFSAERPKGSFSTLEIQRTEQGDSAMYLCASSLAAGAYNEQFFGPGTRLTVL.

The gene calls are TRBV7-8 and TRBJ1-1, with a tentative D call TRBD1 (6 bases). The germline gives CDR1 SGHVS, CDR2 FQNEAQ. The CDR3 is 14 residues long. V gave up 5 bases and J gave up 0 bases, with 10 bases separating them. The CDR3 DNA sequence: TGTGCCAGCAGCCCGGGGACACTGAACACTGAAGCTTTCTTT. It yields the protein CASSPGTLNTEAFF. The full variable domain, completed using reference TRBV7-8 and TRBJ1-1, is GAGVSQSPRYKVAKRGQDVALRCDPISGHVSLFWYQQALGQGPEFLTYFQNEAQLDKSGLPSDRFFAERPEGSVSTLKIQRTQQEDSAVYLCASSPGTLNTEAFFGQGTRLTVV.

The chain combines TRBV19 with TRBJ1-5; no clear D. This CDR3 region has 14 residues. Germline loops: CDR1 LNHDA, CDR2 SQIVND (reference sequence). V was pared by 8 bases and J by 6 bases, with 17 bases between. The chain's CDR3 is CASHDGRPFQPQHF. The CDR3 DNA reads as TGTGCCAGTCACGACGGCAGACCTTTTCAGCCCCAGCATTTT.

The chain has TRBV7-2 and TRBJ2-7; no clear D gene. The CDR3 covers 14 residues. The V gene's germline CDR1 is SGHTA and CDR2 FQGNSA. Trimming cost V 4 bases and J 1 base, with 11 bases left between them. This CDR3 reads CASSSSGASYEQYF. CDR3 DNA sequence: TGTGCCAGCAGCTCTTCAGGTGCTTCCTACGAGCAGTACTTC.

J is TRBJ1-6 and V is TRBV2; D unclear. The ends were cut back, 7 bases at V and 0 bases at J, with 7 bases in the middle. The germline gives CDR1 SNHLY, CDR2 FYNNEI. The CDR3 totals 14 residues. The DNA for the CDR3 is TGTGCCAGCATTCGGAGCTCCTATAATTCACCCCTCCACTTT. Its translation: CASIRSSYNSPLHF.

The V call is TRBV7-3, the J call TRBJ2-5; D gene uncertain. TRBJ2-7 matches the DNA end more closely, so the J call is doubtful. The germline gives CDR1 SGHTA, CDR2 FQGTGA. The CDR3 is 14 amino acids. This CDR3 is CASSTSGPTGEQYF. In DNA, the CDR3 is TGTGCCAGCAGCACCTCCGGGCCCACGGGCGAGCAGTACTTC.

The chain employs TRBV6-5 and TRBJ1-6; 8 nucleotides align to TRBD1. The CDR3 runs 15 residues. The V gene end was trimmed by 4 bases and the J gene end by 7 bases; junction bases not matched to a gene: 6. The germline V gene has CDR1 MNHEY and CDR2 SVGAGI. CDR3 protein: CASSSPGTGNSPLHF. The CDR3 bases are TGTGCCAGCAGTTCGCCCGGGACAGGCAATTCACCCCTCCACTTT.

This rearrangement joins TRBV19 to TRBJ2-3; no clear D. CDR1 is LNHDA, CDR2 SQIVND, per germline (reference sequence). Trimming pared 4 bases from V and 2 bases from J, leaving 13 bases between. This CDR3 is 15 amino acids long. The CDR3 is CASSRLAESTDTQYF. The CDR3, as DNA: TGTGCCAGTAGTAGGCTGGCCGAATCCACAGATACGCAGTATTTT.

V and J are TRBV6-5 and TRBJ1-5, with unresolved D. Germline CDR1 MNHEY, CDR2 SVGAGI. The V end lost 4 bases, the J end lost 3 bases, and 10 bases lay between the germline ends. This CDR3 is built from 14 residues. As DNA, the CDR3 is TGTGCCAGCAGTTCTATGCGGGACAATCAGCCCCAGCATTTT. Protein sequence: CASSSMRDNQPQHF.